The 8 T cell receptor beta chains in this list originate from one sample, sequenced in a study of beta chain features in type 1 diabetes. The entirety of the isolated RNA underwent reverse transcription, so expressed TCRB transcripts were sequenced. Measured with immunoSEQ multiplex PCR; TCRdb has only the in-frame clones, and not every one. The sample holds under 350,000 clones; 7% to 9% are singletons and the top ten take more than 0.8%. Material for sequencing was central memory CD4+ T cells from blood. The receptors derive from a woman under 30 in good health.

This clone has more than one count but fewer than ten. The V and J genes are TRBV5-6 and TRBJ2-3, with a tentative D call TRBD2 (5 bases). CDR3 length equals 15 residues. With 5 bases removed from V and 0 bases from J, the gap between germline ends came to 13 bases. Per the germline V gene, CDR1 is SGHDT and CDR2 is YYEEEE. The CDR3 sequence: CASREVRISTDTQYF. DNA for the CDR3: TGTGCCAGCAGGGAGGTTAGGATTAGCACAGATACGCAGTATTTT.

The chain uses TRBV29-1 and TRBJ2-1; D is perhaps TRBD1 (5 bases). The V gene's germline CDR1 is SQVTM and CDR2 ANQGSEA. Between the trimmed V and J ends, which lost 8 bases and 6 bases, there was a span of 14 bases. The CDR3 has 12 amino acids. CDR3 region: CSPVGARNEQFF. CDR3 DNA: TGCAGCCCCGTTGGGGCACGCAATGAGCAGTTCTTC.

The chain uses TRBV10-3 and TRBJ1-2; TRBD1 agrees at 8 bases. V dropped 4 bases and J dropped 5; count of bases not matched to a gene: 6. CDR1 and CDR2 from the germline V gene are ENHRY and SYGVKD. CDR3 size: 14 residues. The CDR3 protein is CAISVQGASYGYTF. CDR3 DNA: TGTGCCATCAGTGTTCAGGGGGCTTCGTATGGCTACACCTTC.

This chain joins TRBV2 and TRBJ2-7, with D possibly matching TRBD2 (6 bases). Germline V gene sequence: CDR1 SNHLY, CDR2 FYNNEI. The CDR3 covers 12 residues. V was pared by 8 bases and J by 7 bases, with 15 bases between. CDR3 residues: CASGGTSGEQYF. DNA of the CDR3: TGTGCCAGCGGCGGGACTTCGGGGGAGCAGTACTTC.

There are many counts of this clone. This chain links TRBV5-4 with TRBJ1-5; D remains ambiguous. Trimming took off 0 bases at V and 3 bases at J, with 10 bases between the two ends. The CDR3 loop spans 15 amino acids. The germline V gene has CDR1 SGHNT and CDR2 YYREEE (reference sequence). CDR3 sequence: CASSLGGGDNQPQHF. The CDR3 coding sequence is TGTGCCAGCAGCTTGGGCGGTGGGGACAATCAGCCCCAGCATTTT. Based on the CDR3 plus reference TRBV5-4 and TRBJ1-5, the full variable domain is ETGVTQSPTHLIKTRGQQVTLRCSSQSGHNTVSWYQQALGQGPQFIFQYYREEENGRGNFPPRFSGLQFPNYSSELNVNALELDDSALYLCASSLGGGDNQPQHFGDGTRLSIL.

This chain connects TRBV2 to TRBJ1-4; D remains ambiguous. V lost 10 bases and J 6 bases, leaving 15 bases between the germline ends. The germline CDR1 and CDR2 sequences are SNHLY and FYNNEI. The length of the CDR3 is 13 residues. CDR3 in DNA: TGTGCCACTTCCCGGAGTGCTGATGAAAAACTGTTTTTT. This translates into CATSRSADEKLFF.

CDR3 sequence reads: CAISQGLSGNTIYF. In DNA, the CDR3 is TGTGCCATCAGTCAGGGGCTCTCTGGAAACACCATATATTTT. The V and J genes are TRBV10-3 and TRBJ1-3, with D possibly TRBD1 on 6 matching bases. CDR3 length: 14 amino acids. CDR1 is ENHRY and CDR2 is SYGVKD in the germline V gene. The germline V and J ends were trimmed by 5 bases and 0 bases, with 8 bases remaining between them.

This clone turned up a few times. This chain joins TRBV18 and TRBJ2-3, with 8 bases aligning to TRBD1. The CDR3 has 15 residues. With V trimmed by 4 bases and J by 7 bases, 10 bases remained unmatched. Per germline, CDR1 KGHSH and CDR2 LQKENI. CDR3 in amino acids: CASSQERTGRHTQYF. CDR3 bases: TGTGCCAGCTCACAAGAAAGGACAGGGCGACATACGCAGTATTTT.